The entry below describes one T cell receptor beta chain. The antigen is undetermined. The CDR3 sequence is 13 residues long. V lost 2 bases and J 3 bases, leaving 8 bases between the germline ends. In germline, CDR1 is SGHRS, CDR2 YFSETQ. Profiling relied on immunoSEQ multiplex PCR, and the TCRdb table lists in-frame clones only, not all of them. The sample has around 79,000 clones, roughly 85% seen once. These data originate in a study of OX40 agonist ivuxolimab in advanced cancers. Notes on the study in general: Clonal expansion from baseline to week 6 occurred in both CD4+ and CD8+ T cells.

The sequencing here drew on CD4+ or CD8+ T cells sorted from blood, taken in a trial of the OX40 agonist ivuxolimab. This sequence was found in an adult with an advanced solid tumor such as melanoma, head and neck, liver or kidney cancer. The gene calls are TRBV5-1 and TRBJ2-5; TRBD2 is a possible D gene (5 bases). This CDR3 reads CASSFSAEETQYF. CDR3 nucleotide sequence: TGCGCCAGCAGCTTCTCAGCGGAAGAGACCCAGTACTTC.